These 2 T cell receptor beta chains originate from one sample sequenced in a study of blood T cells in healthy people across ages. A second PCR of 7 to 11 cycles used a sample-barcoded 5' primer and a J-beta primer mix. TCRdb called the 5' RACE reads again in MiXCR, with one record for every CDR3 protein. The profile shows fewer than 900,000 distinct CDR3 sequences, 30% to 45% of them singletons. Sequencing was done on a sample of blood. The receptors originated from a young man in good health.

The chain combines TRBV7-9 with TRBJ1-2, with 8 bases that match TRBD1. Trimming took 7 bases from V and 2 from J; bases not matched to a gene: 6. This CDR3 spans 14 amino acids. Germline V CDR1 and CDR2: SEHNR, FQNEAQ (reference sequence). The CDR3 sequence is CASNSGQGNYGYTF. As DNA, the CDR3 is TGTGCCAGCAACTCCGGACAGGGAAACTATGGCTACACCTTC.

The chain recombines TRBV6-1 with TRBJ1-2; D is uncertain. Trimming took 1 base from V and 5 from J, leaving 11 bases between them. Looked up from germline, CDR1 is MNHNS and CDR2 is SASEGT. This CDR3 has 14 amino acids. The CDR3 bases are TGTGCCAGCAGTGAAGTTGGCAGAAATTATGGCTACACCTTC. This gives the protein CASSEVGRNYGYTF.